This is a list of T cell receptor beta chains from one sample in a study of cytomegalovirus exposure and HLA in healthy donors. Only in-frame clones appear in the TCRdb table, and some are missing; sequencing was by immunoSEQ multiplex PCR. The table includes about 190,000 clones, around 79% detected once. Sequenced sample: PBMCs. These receptors all stem from a woman aged 45 to 65 in good health and CMV-seronegative. CDR3s include the opening cysteine and the closing phenylalanine or tryptophan. A D gene is named only where the DNA matches it firmly. Clone sizes are given selectively: once, few, many, or a class where the clone is expanded.

v_call	j_call	d_call	clone_size	cdr3_aa	cdr3_nt
TRBV6-1	TRBJ2-5	TRBD2	-	CASSARSGGLQETQYF	TGTGCCAGCAGTGCCCGAAGCGGGGGTCTTCAAGAGACCCAGTACTTC
TRBV14	TRBJ2-1	TRBD2	-	CASSAFSGSYNEQFF	TGTGCCAGCAGCGCTTTTAGCGGGTCATACAATGAGCAGTTCTTC
TRBV6-5	TRBJ1-2	-	-	CASSQGRDGYTF	TGTGCCAGCAGCCAGGGTCGTGATGGCTACACCTTC
TRBV7-2	TRBJ2-7	TRBD2	-	CASSLGTSIHEQYF	TGTGCCAGCAGCTTAGGGACTAGCATCCACGAGCAGTACTTC
TRBV2	TRBJ2-7	-	-	CATRAGIREQYF	TGTGCCACCAGGGCAGGGATTCGGGAGCAGTACTTC
TRBV28	TRBJ2-2	-	-	CATSGRRTGELFF	TGTGCCACCTCAGGGAGGCGGACCGGGGAGCTGTTTTTT
TRBV27	TRBJ2-2	-	-	CASSLDGISLSVPGELFF	TGTGCCAGCAGTTTAGATGGTATTAGCCTAAGTGTACCCGGGGAGCTGTTTTTT
TRBV15	TRBJ1-1	-	-	CATSKNLNTEAFF	TGTGCCACCAGCAAAAACTTGAACACTGAAGCTTTCTTT
TRBV14	TRBJ1-2	TRBD1	-	CASSRSGTGSVYGYTF	TGTGCCAGCAGCCGATCCGGGACAGGGTCGGTCTATGGCTACACCTTC
TRBV7-2	TRBJ2-2	TRBD2	-	CASSKPRTSGLTGELFF	TGTGCCAGCAGCAAACCCCGGACTAGCGGACTCACCGGGGAGCTGTTTTTT
TRBV6-1	TRBJ1-5	-	once	CASSGAAIPYSNQPQHF	TGTGCCAGCAGTGGGGCAGCCATACCGTATAGCAATCAGCCCCAGCATTTT
TRBV7-9	TRBJ2-1	-	-	CASSPPFLYSYNEQFF	TGTGCCAGCAGCCCTCCGTTTTTATACTCCTACAATGAGCAGTTCTTC
TRBV7-8	TRBJ2-7	-	many	CASSSRRFEGYEQYF	TGTGCCAGCAGCTCTCGACGGTTCGAGGGATACGAGCAGTACTTC
TRBV4-1	TRBJ1-4	TRBD1	-	CASSPSNRGSSTNEKLFF	TGCGCCAGCAGCCCAAGCAACAGGGGGAGCTCAACTAATGAAAAACTGTTTTTT
TRBV27	TRBJ1-2	TRBD1	-	CASRRHLRGQGGGYTF	TGTGCCAGCAGAAGACACCTTAGGGGACAGGGAGGTGGCTACACCTTC
TRBV11-2	TRBJ1-2	TRBD1	-	CASSLARGQGSYGYTF	TGTGCCAGCAGCTTAGCAAGGGGACAGGGCAGCTATGGCTACACCTTC
TRBV16	TRBJ1-2	TRBD1	once	CASSRDRAPYGYTF	TGTGCCAGCAGCCGGGACAGGGCCCCTTATGGCTACACCTTC
TRBV4-3	TRBJ1-1	-	-	CASSRSGNTEAFF	TGCGCCAGCAGCCGTTCCGGGAACACTGAAGCTTTCTTT
TRBV6-1	TRBJ2-1	TRBD2	-	CASSARTAGTYNEQFF	TGTGCCAGCAGTGCCCGCACAGCGGGGACCTACAATGAGCAGTTCTTC
TRBV7-9	TRBJ2-1	-	-	CASLLLSYNEQFF	TGTGCCAGCTTACTTCTCTCCTACAATGAGCAGTTCTTC
TRBV10-3	TRBJ2-7	TRBD2	-	CAITRTSGSSSYEQYF	TGTGCCATCACCCGGACTAGCGGGAGTAGCTCCTACGAGCAGTACTTC
TRBV9	TRBJ2-7	TRBD1	-	CASSVADQGDEQYF	TGTGCCAGCAGCGTAGCTGACCAGGGGGACGAGCAGTACTTC
TRBV2	TRBJ1-2	-	few	CASSAQGAANYGYTF	TGTGCCAGCAGTGCACAGGGCGCCGCTAACTATGGCTACACCTTC
TRBV7-7	TRBJ2-1	TRBD2	-	CASSDGRGEQFF	TGTGCTAGCAGTGACGGGAGGGGTGAGCAGTTCTTC
TRBV10-3	TRBJ1-2	-	-	CAISLSGGNYGYTF	TGTGCCATCAGTTTGTCAGGTGGGAACTATGGCTACACCTTC
TRBV29-1	TRBJ2-7	TRBD1	-	CSVGDRGRFNEQYF	TGCAGCGTTGGTGACAGGGGGCGCTTCAACGAGCAGTACTTC
TRBV19	TRBJ2-7	TRBD2	-	CASSPGTSEYYEQYF	TGTGCCAGTAGCCCCGGGACTAGCGAATACTACGAGCAGTACTTC
TRBV5-1	TRBJ2-2	TRBD2	-	CASSRGDTGELFF	TGCGCCAGCAGCCGGGGGGACACCGGGGAGCTGTTTTTT
TRBV19	TRBJ1-1	-	-	CASSITGGAGTEAFF	TGTGCCAGTAGTATTACGGGGGGCGCGGGCACTGAAGCTTTCTTT
TRBV6-1	TRBJ1-5	-	-	CASRDRSNQPQHF	TGTGCCAGCAGAGACAGAAGCAATCAGCCCCAGCATTTT
TRBV5-1	TRBJ1-1	-	-	CASSLVQAGTTEAFF	TGCGCCAGCAGCTTGGTACAGGCTGGAACAACTGAAGCTTTCTTT
TRBV7-9	TRBJ2-4	-	-	CASSPIVKNIQYF	TGTGCCAGCAGCCCGATAGTGAAAAACATTCAGTACTTC
TRBV28	TRBJ1-5	-	once	CASSLSRWTESNQPQHF	TGTGCCAGCAGTTTATCCCGTTGGACAGAGAGCAATCAGCCCCAGCATTTT
TRBV27	TRBJ1-1	TRBD1	-	CASSARGSNTEAFF	TGTGCCAGCAGTGCCAGGGGGTCGAACACTGAAGCCTTCTTT
TRBV18	TRBJ2-1	TRBD1	-	CASSPPRGTGLNEQFF	TGTGCCAGCTCACCACCGAGGGGGACAGGGTTAAACGAGCAGTTCTTC
TRBV4-3	TRBJ2-3	-	once	CASSQDGGGNTDTQYF	TGCGCCAGCAGCCAAGATGGCGGAGGGAACACAGATACGCAGTATTTT
TRBV7-9	TRBJ2-1	-	-	CASSSRLLNEQFF	TGTGCCAGCAGCTCCCGACTTCTCAATGAGCAGTTCTTC
TRBV5-1	TRBJ1-5	TRBD1	-	CASSLQGGSNQPQHF	TGCGCCAGCAGCCTACAGGGGGGCAGCAATCAGCCCCAGCATTTT
TRBV4-3	TRBJ1-1	-	few	CASSLGRVNTEAFF	TGCGCCAGCAGCCTGGGGAGGGTGAACACTGAAGCTTTCTTT
TRBV13	TRBJ2-3	-	-	CASSLGRDTQYF	TGTGCCAGCAGCTTAGGGCGGGATACGCAGTATTTT
TRBV2	TRBJ1-1	TRBD1	-	CASKGTGFTEAFF	TGTGCCAGCAAGGGGACAGGGTTCACTGAAGCTTTCTTT
TRBV4-2	TRBJ1-2	TRBD1	-	CASSQGQGLGYTF	TGTGCCAGCAGCCAGGGACAGGGTCTCGGCTACACCTTC